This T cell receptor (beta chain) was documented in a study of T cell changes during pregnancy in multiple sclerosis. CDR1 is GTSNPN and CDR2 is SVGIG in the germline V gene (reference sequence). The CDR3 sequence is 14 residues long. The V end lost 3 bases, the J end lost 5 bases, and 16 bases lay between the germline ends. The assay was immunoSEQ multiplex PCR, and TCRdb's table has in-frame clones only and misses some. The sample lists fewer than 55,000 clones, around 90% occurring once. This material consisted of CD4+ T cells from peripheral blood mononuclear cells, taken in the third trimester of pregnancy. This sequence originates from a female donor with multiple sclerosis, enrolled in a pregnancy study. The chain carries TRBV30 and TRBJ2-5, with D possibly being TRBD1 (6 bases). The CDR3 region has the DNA TGTGCCTGGAGCCAAGCTCAGGGGTCCGAGACCCAGTACTTC. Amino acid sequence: CAWSQAQGSETQYF.